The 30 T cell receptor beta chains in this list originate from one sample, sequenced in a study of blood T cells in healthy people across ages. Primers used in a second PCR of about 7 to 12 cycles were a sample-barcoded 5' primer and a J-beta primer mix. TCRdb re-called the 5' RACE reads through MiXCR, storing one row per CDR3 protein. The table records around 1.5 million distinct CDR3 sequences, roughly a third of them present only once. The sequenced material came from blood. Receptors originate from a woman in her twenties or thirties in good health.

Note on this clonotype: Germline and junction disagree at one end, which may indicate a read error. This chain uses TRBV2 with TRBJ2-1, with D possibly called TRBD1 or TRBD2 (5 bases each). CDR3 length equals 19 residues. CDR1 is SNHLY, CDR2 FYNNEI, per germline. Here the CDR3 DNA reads TGCGCCAGCACCGAAGGGGAGACAGCGGCCCGTAGCTCCTACAATGAGCAGTTCTTC. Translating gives CASTEGETAARSSYNEQFF.

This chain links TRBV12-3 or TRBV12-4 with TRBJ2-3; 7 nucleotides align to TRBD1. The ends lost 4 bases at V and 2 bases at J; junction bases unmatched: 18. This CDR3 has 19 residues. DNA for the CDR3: TGTGCCAGCAGTTCGTCGACAGGGACGTTATTGACCTCCACAGATACGCAGTATTTT. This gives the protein CASSSSTGTLLTSTDTQYF.

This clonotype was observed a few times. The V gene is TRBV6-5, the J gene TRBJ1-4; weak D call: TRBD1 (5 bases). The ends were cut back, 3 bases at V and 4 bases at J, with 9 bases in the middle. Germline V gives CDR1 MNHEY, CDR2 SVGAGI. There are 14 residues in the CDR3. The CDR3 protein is CASSYGQGNEKLFF. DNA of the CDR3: TGTGCCAGCAGTTATGGGCAGGGTAATGAAAAACTGTTTTTT.

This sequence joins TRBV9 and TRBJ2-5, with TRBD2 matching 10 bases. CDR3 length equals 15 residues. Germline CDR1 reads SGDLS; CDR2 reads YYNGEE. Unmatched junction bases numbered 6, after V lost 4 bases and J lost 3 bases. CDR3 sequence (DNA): TGTGCCAGCAGCCGATCACTAGCGGGAAAAGAGACCCAGTACTTC. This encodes CASSRSLAGKETQYF.

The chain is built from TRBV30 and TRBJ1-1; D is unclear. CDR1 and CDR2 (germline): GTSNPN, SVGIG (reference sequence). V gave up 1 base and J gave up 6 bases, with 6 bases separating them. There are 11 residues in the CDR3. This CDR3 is CAWSGRAEAFF. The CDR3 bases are TGTGCCTGGAGTGGGAGGGCTGAAGCTTTCTTT.

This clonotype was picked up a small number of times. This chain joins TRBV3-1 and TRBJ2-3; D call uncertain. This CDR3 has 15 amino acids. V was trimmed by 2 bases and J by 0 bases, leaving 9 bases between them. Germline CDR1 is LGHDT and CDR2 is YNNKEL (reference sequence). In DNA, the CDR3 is TGTGCCAGCAGCCAACTCGAAATTAGCACAGATACGCAGTATTTT. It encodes CASSQLEISTDTQYF.

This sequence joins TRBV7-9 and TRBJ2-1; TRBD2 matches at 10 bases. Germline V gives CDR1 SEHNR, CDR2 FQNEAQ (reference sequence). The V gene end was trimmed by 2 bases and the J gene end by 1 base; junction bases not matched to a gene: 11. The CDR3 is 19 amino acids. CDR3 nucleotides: TGTGCCAGCAGCTTAATCTTGGCTAGCGGGAGAGGATCCTACAATGAGCAGTTCTTC. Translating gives CASSLILASGRGSYNEQFF.

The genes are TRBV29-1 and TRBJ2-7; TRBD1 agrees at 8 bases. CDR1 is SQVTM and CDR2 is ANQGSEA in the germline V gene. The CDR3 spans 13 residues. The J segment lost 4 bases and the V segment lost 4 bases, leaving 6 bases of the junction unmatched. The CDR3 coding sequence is TGCAGCGTTGCACAGGGGGAAATTTACGAGCAGTACTTC. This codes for CSVAQGEIYEQYF.

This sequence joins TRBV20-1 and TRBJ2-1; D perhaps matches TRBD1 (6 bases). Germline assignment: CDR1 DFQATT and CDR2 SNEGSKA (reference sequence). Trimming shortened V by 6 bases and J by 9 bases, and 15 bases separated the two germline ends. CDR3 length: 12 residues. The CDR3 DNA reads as TGCAGTGCCAGAAGGGGGATCGGTGAGCAGTTCTTC. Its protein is CSARRGIGEQFF.

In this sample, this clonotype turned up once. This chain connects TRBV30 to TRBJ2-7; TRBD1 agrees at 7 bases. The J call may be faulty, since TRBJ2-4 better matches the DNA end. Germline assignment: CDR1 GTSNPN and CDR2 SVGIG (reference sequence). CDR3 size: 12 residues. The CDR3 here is CAWSGQGNIQYF. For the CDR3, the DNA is TGTGCCTGGAGTGGACAGGGAAACATTCAGTACTTC.

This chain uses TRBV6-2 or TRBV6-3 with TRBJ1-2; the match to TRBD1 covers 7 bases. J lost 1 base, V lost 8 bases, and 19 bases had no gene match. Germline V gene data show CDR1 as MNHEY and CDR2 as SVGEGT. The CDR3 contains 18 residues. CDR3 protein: CASLINSETGTDNYGYTF. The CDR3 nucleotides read TGTGCCAGCCTTATAAATAGTGAGACCGGGACAGATAACTATGGCTACACCTTC.

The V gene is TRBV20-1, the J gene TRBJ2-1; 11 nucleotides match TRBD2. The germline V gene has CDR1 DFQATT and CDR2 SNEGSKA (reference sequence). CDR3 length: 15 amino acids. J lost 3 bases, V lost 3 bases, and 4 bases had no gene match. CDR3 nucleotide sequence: TGCAGTGCTAGTGGGACTAGCGGACTCTACAATGAGCAGTTCTTC. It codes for CSASGTSGLYNEQFF.

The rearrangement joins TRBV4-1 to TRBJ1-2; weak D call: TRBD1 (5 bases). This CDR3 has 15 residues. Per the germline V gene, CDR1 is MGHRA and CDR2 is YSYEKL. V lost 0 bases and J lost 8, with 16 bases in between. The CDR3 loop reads CASSQETAGLSGYTF. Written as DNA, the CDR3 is TGCGCCAGCAGCCAAGAGACAGCGGGGCTTAGCGGCTACACCTTC.

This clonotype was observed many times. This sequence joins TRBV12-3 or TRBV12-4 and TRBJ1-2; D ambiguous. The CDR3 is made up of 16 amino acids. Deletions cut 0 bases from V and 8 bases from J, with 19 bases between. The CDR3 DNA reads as TGTGCCAGCAGTTTAGCGGTTTTTGGCTCCGCGGGGGGCTACACCTTC. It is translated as CASSLAVFGSAGGYTF.

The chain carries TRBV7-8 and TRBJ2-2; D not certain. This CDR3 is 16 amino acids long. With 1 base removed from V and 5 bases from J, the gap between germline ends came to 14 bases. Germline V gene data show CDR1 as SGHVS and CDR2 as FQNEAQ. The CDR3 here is CASSLEGRLVTGELFF. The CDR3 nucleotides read TGTGCCAGCAGCTTAGAGGGCCGGTTGGTGACCGGGGAGCTGTTTTTT. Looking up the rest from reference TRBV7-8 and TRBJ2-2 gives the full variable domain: GAGVSQSPRYKVAKRGQDVALRCDPISGHVSLFWYQQALGQGPEFLTYFQNEAQLDKSGLPSDRFFAERPEGSVSTLKIQRTQQEDSAVYLCASSLEGRLVTGELFFGEGSRLTVL.

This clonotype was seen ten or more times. The CDR3 DNA follows: TGCAGCGTTGATCCAGGGCAGGGGCCCACCTACAATGAGCAGTTCTTC. Translating gives CSVDPGQGPTYNEQFF. The J gene is TRBJ2-1, the V gene TRBV29-1, with D tentatively TRBD1 (6 bases). The germline gives CDR1 SQVTM, CDR2 ANQGSEA. This CDR3 has 16 residues. Trimming shortened V by 3 bases and J by 2 bases, and 17 bases separated the two germline ends.

The CDR3 reads CASSLDSGGPFYNEQFF. The CDR3 coding sequence is TGTGCCAGCAGTTTAGATAGCGGGGGGCCTTTCTACAATGAGCAGTTCTTC. The genes are TRBV12-3 or TRBV12-4 and TRBJ2-1; TRBD2 matches 10 bases. The CDR3 is made up of 17 amino acids. The V and J ends lost 1 base and 3 bases, in that order; junction bases with no gene match: 6.

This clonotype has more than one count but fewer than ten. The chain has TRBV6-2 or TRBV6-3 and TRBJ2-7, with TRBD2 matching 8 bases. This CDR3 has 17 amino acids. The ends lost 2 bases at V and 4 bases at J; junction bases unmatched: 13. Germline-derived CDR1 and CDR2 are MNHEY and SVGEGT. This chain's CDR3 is CASSYPYSGTYQYEQYF. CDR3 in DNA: TGTGCCAGCAGTTACCCTTATAGCGGGACATATCAATACGAGCAGTACTTC.

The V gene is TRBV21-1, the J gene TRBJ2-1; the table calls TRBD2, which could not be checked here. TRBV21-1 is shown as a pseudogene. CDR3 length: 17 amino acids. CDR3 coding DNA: TGTGCCAGCAGTAACGAATTAGCGGGAGCCGCCTACAATGAGCAGTTCTTC. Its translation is CASSNELAGAAYNEQFF.

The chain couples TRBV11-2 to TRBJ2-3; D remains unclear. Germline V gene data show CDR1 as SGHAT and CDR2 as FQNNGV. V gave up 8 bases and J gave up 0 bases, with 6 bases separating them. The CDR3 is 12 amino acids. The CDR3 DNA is TGTGCCAGCTGGGGTAGCACAGATACGCAGTATTTT. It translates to CASWGSTDTQYF.

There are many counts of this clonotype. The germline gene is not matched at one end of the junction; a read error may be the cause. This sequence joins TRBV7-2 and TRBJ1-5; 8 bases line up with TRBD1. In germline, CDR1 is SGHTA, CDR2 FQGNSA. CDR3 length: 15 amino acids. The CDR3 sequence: CASSPDRGSNQPQHF. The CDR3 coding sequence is TGCGCCAGCAGTCCCGACAGGGGTAGCAATCAGCCCCAGCATTTT.

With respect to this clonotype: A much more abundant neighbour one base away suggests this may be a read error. CDR3 in DNA: TGCAACGCCCGGGACAGGGCATACTACAATGAGCAGTTCTTC. Its translation is CNARDRAYYNEQFF. The chain carries TRBV29-1 and TRBJ2-1, with 9 bases aligning to TRBD1. Germline V gives CDR1 SQVTM, CDR2 ANQGSEA. This CDR3 comprises 14 residues.

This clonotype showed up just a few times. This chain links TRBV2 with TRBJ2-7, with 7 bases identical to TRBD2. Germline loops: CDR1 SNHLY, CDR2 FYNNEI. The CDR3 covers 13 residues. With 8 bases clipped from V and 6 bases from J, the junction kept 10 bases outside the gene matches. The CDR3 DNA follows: TGTGCCAGCGAACCTAGCGGAGTAGGCGAGCAGTACTTC. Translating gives CASEPSGVGEQYF. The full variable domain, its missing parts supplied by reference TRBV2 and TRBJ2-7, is EPEVTQTPSHQVTQMGQEVILRCVPISNHLYFYWYRQILGQKVEFLVSFYNNEISEKSEIFDDQFSVERPDGSNFTLKIRSTKLEDSAMYFCASEPSGVGEQYFGPGTRLTVT.

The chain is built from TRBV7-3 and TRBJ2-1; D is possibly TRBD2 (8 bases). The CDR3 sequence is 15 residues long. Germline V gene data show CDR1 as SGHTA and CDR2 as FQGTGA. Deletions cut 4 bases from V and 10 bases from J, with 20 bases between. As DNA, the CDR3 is TGTGCCAGCAGCTCGGGACTAGTGGTGACAGGGGAGCAGTTCTTC. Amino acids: CASSSGLVVTGEQFF.

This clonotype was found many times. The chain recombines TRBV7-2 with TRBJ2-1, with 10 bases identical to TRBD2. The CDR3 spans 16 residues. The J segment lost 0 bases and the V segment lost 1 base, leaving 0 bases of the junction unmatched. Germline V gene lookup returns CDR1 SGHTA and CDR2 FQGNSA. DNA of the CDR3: TGTGCCAGCAGCTTAGGACTAGCGGGCTCCTACAATGAGCAGTTCTTC. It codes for CASSLGLAGSYNEQFF.

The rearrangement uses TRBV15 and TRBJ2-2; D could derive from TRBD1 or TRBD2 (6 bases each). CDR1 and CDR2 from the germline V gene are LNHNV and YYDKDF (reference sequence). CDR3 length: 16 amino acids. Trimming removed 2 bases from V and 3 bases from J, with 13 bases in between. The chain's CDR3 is CATSRLGGFDTGELFF. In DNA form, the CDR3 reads TGTGCCACCAGCAGATTAGGGGGGTTTGACACCGGGGAGCTGTTTTTT.

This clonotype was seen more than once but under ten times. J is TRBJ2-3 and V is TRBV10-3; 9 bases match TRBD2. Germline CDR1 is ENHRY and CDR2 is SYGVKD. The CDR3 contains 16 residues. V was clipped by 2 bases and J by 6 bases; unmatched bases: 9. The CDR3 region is CAISEVPSGGFDTQYF. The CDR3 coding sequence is TGTGCCATCAGTGAGGTCCCCAGCGGGGGGTTTGATACGCAGTATTTT.

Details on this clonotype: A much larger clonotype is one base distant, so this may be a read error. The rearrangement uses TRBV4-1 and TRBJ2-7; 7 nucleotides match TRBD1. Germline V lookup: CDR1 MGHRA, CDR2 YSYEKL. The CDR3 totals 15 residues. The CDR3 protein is CASSQGTATTYGQYF. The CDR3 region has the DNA TGCGCCAGCAGCCAGGGGACAGCTACCACCTACGGGCAGTACTTC.

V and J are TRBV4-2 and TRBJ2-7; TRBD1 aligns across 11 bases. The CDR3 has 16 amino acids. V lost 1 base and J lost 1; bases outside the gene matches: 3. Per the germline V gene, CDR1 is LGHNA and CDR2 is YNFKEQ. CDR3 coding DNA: TGTGCCAGCAGCCAAGGGGACAGGGGGTTATCCTACGAGCAGTACTTC. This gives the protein CASSQGDRGLSYEQYF.

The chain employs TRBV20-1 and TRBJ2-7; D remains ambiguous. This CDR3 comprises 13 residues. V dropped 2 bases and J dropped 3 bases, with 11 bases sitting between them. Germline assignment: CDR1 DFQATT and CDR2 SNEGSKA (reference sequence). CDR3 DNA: TGCAGTGCTAGACCTAAAGGCAGCTACGAGCAGTACTTC. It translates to CSARPKGSYEQYF.